This TCR beta chain is from a study of T cell responses to AZD1222 COVID-19 vaccine. Overall study findings and caveats: Samples come after the peak T cell response, not at day 14. The span of vaccine-associated CD4 TCRs extended across spike, with dominance at 160-218 and 743-854. Baseline antibody screening turned up just six seropositive AZD1222 recipients.

Repertoires were generated with immunoSEQ multiplex PCR, while TCRdb's copy carries only in-frame clones and drops some. The sample holds approximately 88,000 clones, 90% seen once. Details on this clone: As yet, its antigen is unknown.

This CDR3 region has 14 residues. Deletions cut 2 bases from V and 6 bases from J, with 14 bases between. Germline V gene lookup returns CDR1 SGHRS and CDR2 YFSETQ. This TCR was sampled from an adult who received the AZD1222 COVID-19 vaccine. Here the sequenced sample was peripheral blood, taken 28 days after the second AZD1222 dose. The V gene is TRBV5-1, the J gene TRBJ1-1; no clear D. CDR3 residues: CASSFDGYFPEAFF. CDR3 DNA sequence: TGCGCCAGCAGCTTCGACGGGTATTTTCCTGAAGCTTTCTTT. The full variable domain, completed using reference TRBV5-1 and TRBJ1-1, is KAGVTQTPRYLIKTRGQQVTLSCSPISGHRSVSWYQQTPGQGLQFLFEYFSETQRNKGNFPGRFSGRQFSNSRSEMNVSTLELGDSALYLCASSFDGYFPEAFFGQGTRLTVV.